A selection of T cell receptor beta chains follows, all from one sample in a study of OX40 agonist ivuxolimab in advanced cancers. The protocol was immunoSEQ multiplex PCR, while the TCRdb copy is restricted to in-frame clones and leaves out a portion. The sample has tens of thousands of clones; approximately 84% are singletons. Sequences were derived from CD4+ or CD8+ T cells sorted from blood, sampled in a trial of the OX40 agonist ivuxolimab. Receptors originate from an adult with an advanced solid tumor such as melanoma, head and neck, liver or kidney cancer. The CDR3 runs from the conserved cysteine through the conserved F or W. A D gene is named only where the DNA matches it firmly. Expanded clones get a size class; other rows say once, few or many, or leave the size out.

V,D,size,J,DNA,CDR3
TRBV25-1,.,.,TRBJ1-6,TGTGCCAGCAGCCCCTCACGGGAGGTTTCACCCCTCCACTTT,CASSPSREVSPLHF
TRBV6-8,TRBD1,.,TRBJ2-7,TGTGCCAGCAGTTACTCCGGGACAGGGGGCTACGAGCAGTACTTC,CASSYSGTGGYEQYF
TRBV4-3,TRBD1,.,TRBJ1-2,TGCGCCAGCAGCCAAGCCCCATGGACAGGGGAGCGGGTCCATGGCTACACCTTC,CASSQAPWTGERVHGYTF
TRBV30,TRBD1,once,TRBJ1-2,TGTGCCTGGAGTATGACAGGGGGCGCCGGGGATGGCTACACCTTC,CAWSMTGGAGDGYTF
TRBV28,TRBD1,.,TRBJ2-7,TGTGCCAGCAGTTTCAGGGGGTCCCCCTACGAGCAGTACTTC,CASSFRGSPYEQYF
TRBV6-4,.,.,TRBJ2-7,TGTGCCAGCAGTTACTCCTCTTTCTACGAGCAGTACTTC,CASSYSSFYEQYF
TRBV27,.,few,TRBJ2-3,TGTGCCAGTTGGAGGGCCGATACGCAGTATTTT,CASWRADTQYF
TRBV28,TRBD2,.,TRBJ2-7,TGTGCCAGCAGCAATAAGCGGGAGGGCCTCTTAGGCGAGCAGTACTTC,CASSNKREGLLGEQYF
TRBV2,.,.,TRBJ2-7,TGTGCCAGCAACATAAAGGGGGACCCCTACGAGCAGTACTTC,CASNIKGDPYEQYF
TRBV11-2,.,.,TRBJ1-5,TGTGCCAGCAGCTTTGGGGATCAGCCCCAGCATTTT,CASSFGDQPQHF